This entry is about one TCR beta chain. Its specificity is unknown. Germline loops: CDR1 MGHRA, CDR2 YSYEKL. The length of the CDR3 is 16 residues. Unmatched junction bases numbered 2, after V lost 0 bases and J lost 4 bases. The sample belongs to a study of post-analysis software for immune sequencing data. Overall study: Relapsing-remitting, secondary progressive and progressive-relapsing multiple sclerosis were all included among the disease courses. Findings and limits, study-wide: About five TRBV segments (TRBV5-6, TRBV5-1 and TRBV20-1 among them) occurred more frequently in patients than in controls. Controls' normalized Chao1 diversity significantly exceeded that of multiple sclerosis patients.

TCR beta cDNA libraries had unique molecular identifiers. From the PCR reads, TCRdb called clonotypes with MiXCR, one entry per CDR3 protein. The sample records hundreds of thousands of distinct CDR3 sequences, 30% to 45% being singletons. The source material was blood. This rearrangement joins TRBV4-1 to TRBJ2-3, with 12 bases that match TRBD2. This receptor was taken from a girl aged 2-10 years with multiple sclerosis. The CDR3 nucleotides are TGCGCCAGCAGCCAAGAAGGACTAGCGGGATCAGATACGCAGTATTTT. Translated, it gives CASSQEGLAGSDTQYF.